Listed here are 22 T cell receptor beta chains from one sample, sequenced in a study of T cells in Graves' hyperthyroidism and ophthalmopathy. Amplified regions were TCR beta CDR3 sequences from RNA transcripts. A first-round RT-PCR of the TCR CDR3 used the HTBI primer set. TCRdb recomputed calls from the multiplex PCR reads with MiXCR, one row per CDR3 protein. The sample lists a few hundred thousand distinct CDR3 sequences; about 25% were seen once. The specimen sequenced was blood. These receptor sequences come from a man over 45 with Graves' hyperthyroidism.

This clonotype was counted at least ten times. The chain has TRBV7-3 and TRBJ2-1; D is unclear. Germline CDR1 is SGHTA and CDR2 is FQGTGA. The V and J ends lost 8 bases and 7 bases respectively, with 18 bases between them. CDR3 length equals 14 residues. The CDR3 DNA reads as TGTGCCAGCGGGCCCGACCCTGGGTATAATGAGCAGTTCTTC. This codes for CASGPDPGYNEQFF.

There are many counts of this clonotype. The rearrangement joins TRBV20-1 to TRBJ2-5; 9 bases align to TRBD2. The CDR3 sequence is 16 residues long. Germline V gene lookup returns CDR1 DFQATT and CDR2 SNEGSKA (reference sequence). V trimming: 0 bases; J trimming: 2 bases; junction bases outside the gene matches: 7. CDR3 coding DNA: TGCAGTGCTAGAGATATTAGCGGGAGACCACAAGAGACCCAGTACTTC. Its translation is CSARDISGRPQETQYF.

In this sample, this clonotype turned up many times. V gene TRBV27 combines with J gene TRBJ2-3, with a possible D match to TRBD2 (6 bases). Trimming removed 2 bases from V and 0 bases from J, with 15 bases in between. Looked up from germline, CDR1 is MNHEY and CDR2 is SMNVEV (reference sequence). This CDR3 has 17 residues. The CDR3 DNA follows: TGTGCCAGCAGTTTACTGGGGAGTGGGACTAGCACAGATACGCAGTATTTT. Its protein is CASSLLGSGTSTDTQYF.

In regard to this clonotype: A read error may produce the germline difference seen at one junction end. CDR3 DNA: TGTGCCAGCAGCTTGGGAACAGGGTTTGAGCAGTTCTTC. Translating gives CASSLGTGFEQFF. This rearrangement joins TRBV5-1 to TRBJ2-1; D is perhaps TRBD1 (6 bases). CDR3 length: 13 amino acids. Germline assignment: CDR1 SGHRS and CDR2 YFSETQ.

The rearrangement links TRBV12-3 or TRBV12-4 to TRBJ2-7; TRBD1 matches 7 bases. The CDR3 is 15 amino acids. Losses at the gene ends were 6 bases for V and 3 bases for J; bases not matched to a gene: 11. The CDR3 coding sequence is TGTGCCAGCAGCCGAAAAAGGGGACAGCACTACGAGCAGTACTTC. The encoded protein is CASSRKRGQHYEQYF.

This clonotype has just a few counts. The chain joins TRBV12-3 or TRBV12-4 to TRBJ1-3; the D is unclear. V lost 3 bases to trimming and J lost 0 bases, with 12 bases between them. CDR3 length: 16 amino acids. The CDR3 loop is CASSLGGVSSGNTIYF. The CDR3 DNA reads as TGTGCCAGCAGTTTGGGCGGGGTGAGCTCTGGAAACACCATATATTTT.

This clonotype was seen ten or more times. The chain has TRBV28 and TRBJ1-1, with no clear D. CDR3 length: 14 amino acids. The germline CDR1 and CDR2 sequences are MDHEN and SYDVKM. The V gene lost 3 bases and the J gene lost 1 base, with 9 bases spanning the gap. The CDR3 DNA follows: TGTGCCAGCAGTTTTCGCTGGGAGAACACTGAAGCTTTCTTT. Protein: CASSFRWENTEAFF.

The chain links TRBV30 to TRBJ2-1; maybe TRBD2 (5 bases). V was pared by 0 bases and J by 7 bases, with 16 bases between. Germline V CDR1 and CDR2: GTSNPN, SVGIG (reference sequence). This CDR3 region has 15 residues. The CDR3 sequence: CAWSVRPAGVNEQFF. CDR3 DNA: TGTGCCTGGAGTGTACGACCCGCCGGGGTAAATGAGCAGTTCTTC.

This clonotype was seen a single time. This chain connects TRBV19 to TRBJ2-3; TRBD2 matches 14 bases. Germline V gene data show CDR1 as LNHDA and CDR2 as SQIVND (reference sequence). The V gene end was trimmed by 8 bases and the J gene end by 3 bases; junction bases not matched to a gene: 7. The CDR3 is 16 residues long. The DNA of the CDR3 is TGTGCCAGTCGGCGGGGACTAGCGGGAGTAACAGATACGCAGTATTTT. Amino acid sequence: CASRRGLAGVTDTQYF.

The V call is TRBV24-1, the J call TRBJ1-5; D is perhaps TRBD1 (6 bases). CDR1 and CDR2 from the germline V gene are KGHDR and SFDVKD. The V end lost 7 bases, the J end lost 2 bases, and 14 bases lay between the germline ends. The CDR3 runs 15 residues. The CDR3 here is CATSPQGEGNQPQHF. CDR3 coding DNA: TGTGCCACCAGCCCACAGGGTGAGGGCAATCAGCCCCAGCATTTT.

This clonotype was observed a handful of times. V and J are TRBV4-1 and TRBJ2-7; D is unresolved. V gave up 2 bases and J gave up 1 base, with 15 bases separating them. The CDR3 is 16 amino acids. Per germline, CDR1 MGHRA and CDR2 YSYEKL. The CDR3 DNA follows: TGCGCCAGCAGCCAAAGTGAGGCAGGATTGTCCTACGAGCAGTACTTC. This gives the protein CASSQSEAGLSYEQYF.

There are a few counts of this clonotype. The chain uses TRBV5-1 and TRBJ2-4, with a weak D call TRBD2 (5 bases). Germline V gives CDR1 SGHRS, CDR2 YFSETQ. Trimming left V 1 base short and J 5 bases short, with 10 bases between. The CDR3 extends over 14 amino acids. The CDR3 bases are TGCGCCAGCAGCTTGTCTGGAGGCGAAAACATTCAGTACTTC. Its protein is CASSLSGGENIQYF.

The gene calls are TRBV3-1 and TRBJ1-6, with D tentatively TRBD1 (5 bases). The CDR3 extends over 13 amino acids. In germline, CDR1 is LGHDT, CDR2 YNNKEL (reference sequence). V lost 4 bases and J lost 6, with 7 bases in between. In DNA, the CDR3 is TGTGCCAGCAGCCCGACAGCTAATTCACCCCTCCACTTT. This codes for CASSPTANSPLHF.

The genes are TRBV7-9 and TRBJ2-1, with 8 nucleotides matching TRBD2. This CDR3 spans 16 amino acids. In germline, CDR1 is SEHNR, CDR2 FQNEAQ (reference sequence). V was pared by 4 bases and J by 9 bases, with 14 bases of the junction left unmatched. CDR3 loop: CASSSLSGSAYREQFF. CDR3 DNA sequence: TGTGCCAGCAGCTCCCTCAGCGGGAGCGCCTATCGTGAGCAGTTCTTC.

In its sample, this clonotype was seen a few times. This chain links TRBV5-1 with TRBJ2-1; D is perhaps TRBD1 or TRBD2 (7 bases each). The CDR3 loop spans 15 amino acids. Per germline, CDR1 SGHRS and CDR2 YFSETQ. Trimming removed 4 bases from V and 5 bases from J, with 16 bases in between. The CDR3 DNA sequence: TGCGCCAGCAGCCTGGGGGGGACAGTAAACAATGAGCAGTTCTTC. This codes for CASSLGGTVNNEQFF.

This clonotype was detected many times. V gene TRBV18 combines with J gene TRBJ2-1; TRBD2 matches 8 bases. The germline V gene encodes CDR1 KGHSH and CDR2 LQKENI. The V and J ends lost 4 bases and 3 bases, in that order; junction bases with no gene match: 5. The CDR3 has 15 residues. CDR3 sequence (DNA): TGTGCCAGCTCACTTACTAGCGGAGACTACAATGAGCAGTTCTTC. Its protein product is CASSLTSGDYNEQFF.

The V call is TRBV6-1, the J call TRBJ2-7; 8 bases match TRBD2. Losses at the gene ends were 6 bases for V and 5 bases for J; bases not matched to a gene: 9. This CDR3 has 14 residues. Looked up from germline, CDR1 is MNHNS and CDR2 is SASEGT. Written as DNA, the CDR3 is TGTGCCAGCAGGAAAAGCGGGAGCAGAAACGAGCAGTACTTC. It yields the protein CASRKSGSRNEQYF.

This clonotype came up a few times. The V gene is TRBV20-1, the J gene TRBJ2-7; 12 bases align to TRBD2. The germline V gene encodes CDR1 DFQATT and CDR2 SNEGSKA (reference sequence). V was pared by 5 bases and J by 2 bases, with 4 bases of the junction left unmatched. The CDR3 is 14 amino acids. DNA of the CDR3: TGCAGTGCTGGGGGACTAGCGGGCCCCTACGAGCAGTACTTC. Translating gives CSAGGLAGPYEQYF.

This clonotype has ten or more counts. This rearrangement joins TRBV20-1 to TRBJ2-7, with D possibly being TRBD1 or TRBD2 (5 bases each). From germline, CDR1 is DFQATT and CDR2 SNEGSKA (reference sequence). The CDR3 loop spans 12 amino acids. Deletions cut 4 bases from V and 5 bases from J, with 12 bases between. The CDR3 nucleotides are TGCAGTGCTACCCAGGGAGCCAACGAGCAGTACTTC. It codes for CSATQGANEQYF.

The chain employs TRBV28 and TRBJ1-2; D call uncertain. The V end was cut by 7 bases, the J end by 4 bases, with 13 bases between. Germline V CDR1 and CDR2: MDHEN, SYDVKM. The CDR3 loop spans 13 amino acids. This CDR3 is CASMGSEPYGYTF. Written as DNA, the CDR3 is TGTGCCAGCATGGGCTCCGAACCCTATGGCTACACCTTC.

The chain joins TRBV6-1 to TRBJ2-5; possibly TRBD1 or TRBD2 for D (5 bases each). The CDR3 contains 15 residues. Trimming shortened V by 7 bases and J by 0 bases, and 15 bases separated the two germline ends. Germline V gene sequence: CDR1 MNHNS, CDR2 SASEGT. Here the CDR3 DNA reads TGTGCCAGCACGCCAGGGAGAGGCTACCAAGAGACCCAGTACTTC. Amino acids: CASTPGRGYQETQYF.

Points on this clonotype: The CDR3 carries no conserved terminal phenylalanine or tryptophan, so it likely arises from a read error. This chain connects TRBV28 to TRBJ2-7; D ambiguous. This CDR3 is built from 12 residues. The V end was cut by 7 bases, the J end by 2 bases, with 9 bases between. Germline V CDR1 and CDR2: MDHEN, SYDVKM. The CDR3 here is CASTLPPYEQYL. The CDR3 DNA reads TGTGCCAGCACCCTCCCTCCCTACGAGCAGTACCTC.